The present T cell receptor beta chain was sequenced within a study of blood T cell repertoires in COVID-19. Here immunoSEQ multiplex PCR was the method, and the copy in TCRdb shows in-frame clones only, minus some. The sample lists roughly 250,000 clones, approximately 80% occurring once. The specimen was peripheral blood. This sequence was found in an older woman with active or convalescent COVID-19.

The CDR3 spells CASSPEDGGYGYTF. DNA for the CDR3: TGTGCCAGCAGCCCGGAAGACGGAGGCTATGGCTACACCTTC. This chain links TRBV5-6 with TRBJ1-2; D gene ambiguous. The CDR3 totals 14 residues. Per the germline V gene, CDR1 is SGHDT and CDR2 is YYEEEE. Trimming removed 4 bases from V and 4 bases from J, with 14 bases in between.